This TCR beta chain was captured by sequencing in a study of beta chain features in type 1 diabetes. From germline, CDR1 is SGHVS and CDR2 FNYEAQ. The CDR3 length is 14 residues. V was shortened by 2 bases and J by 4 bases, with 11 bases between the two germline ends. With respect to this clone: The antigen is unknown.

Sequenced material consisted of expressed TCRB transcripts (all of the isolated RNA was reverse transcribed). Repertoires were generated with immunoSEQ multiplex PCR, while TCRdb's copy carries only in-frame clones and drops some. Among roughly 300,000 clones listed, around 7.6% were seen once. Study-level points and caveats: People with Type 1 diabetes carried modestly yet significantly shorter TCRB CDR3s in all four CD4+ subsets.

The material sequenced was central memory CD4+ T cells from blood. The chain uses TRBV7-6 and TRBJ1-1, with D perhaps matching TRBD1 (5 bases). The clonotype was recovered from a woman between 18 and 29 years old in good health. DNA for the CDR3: TGTGCCAGCAGCTTACAGGGTGGCGGCACTGAAGCTTTCTTT. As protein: CASSLQGGGTEAFF.